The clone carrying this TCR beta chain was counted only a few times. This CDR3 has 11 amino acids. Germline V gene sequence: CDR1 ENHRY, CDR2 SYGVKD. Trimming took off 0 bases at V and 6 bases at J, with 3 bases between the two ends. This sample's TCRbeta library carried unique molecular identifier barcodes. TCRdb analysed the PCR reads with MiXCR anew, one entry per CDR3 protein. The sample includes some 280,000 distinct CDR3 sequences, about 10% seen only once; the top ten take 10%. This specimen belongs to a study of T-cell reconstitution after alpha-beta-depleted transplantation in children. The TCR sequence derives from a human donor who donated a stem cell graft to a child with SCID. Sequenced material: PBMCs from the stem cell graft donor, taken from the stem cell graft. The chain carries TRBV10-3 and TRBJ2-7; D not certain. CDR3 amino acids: CAISESIEQYF. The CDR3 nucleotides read TGTGCCATCAGTGAGTCTATCGAGCAGTACTTC.